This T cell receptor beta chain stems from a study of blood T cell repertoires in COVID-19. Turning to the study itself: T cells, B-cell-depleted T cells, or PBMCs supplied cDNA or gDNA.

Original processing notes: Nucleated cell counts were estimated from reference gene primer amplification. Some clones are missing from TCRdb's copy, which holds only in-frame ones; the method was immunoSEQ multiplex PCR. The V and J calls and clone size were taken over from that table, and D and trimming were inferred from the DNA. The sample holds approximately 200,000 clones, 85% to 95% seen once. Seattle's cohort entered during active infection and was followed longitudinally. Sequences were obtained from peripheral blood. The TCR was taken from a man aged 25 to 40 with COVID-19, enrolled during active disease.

As DNA, the CDR3 is TGTGCCAGCAGTTCTAGGGGTACTTCTAACTATGGCTACACCTTC. It translates to CASSSRGTSNYGYTF. V gene TRBV27 combines with J gene TRBJ1-2, with D possibly matching TRBD1 (5 bases). This CDR3 region has 15 residues. CDR1 and CDR2 (germline): MNHEY, SMNVEV (reference sequence). The V end lost 4 bases, the J end lost 0 bases, and 12 bases lay between the germline ends.